A single T cell receptor (beta chain) is shown here with its context. The antigen remains unidentified. This sample was taken from a study of T cells in tuberculosis. Study context: The T cells targeted glucose monomycolate, a mycobacterial lipid, via CD1B. Study-level results: Shorter CDR3-alpha in active tuberculosis partly drove smaller distances. Active tuberculosis TCR-alpha repertoires lay closer to GMM-specific TCRs than IGRA-negative controls, suggesting clonal expansion.

V trimming: 1 base; J trimming: 5 bases; junction bases outside the gene matches: 7. CDR1 is LNHDA, CDR2 SQIVND, per germline (reference sequence). The CDR3 has 15 residues. Unsorted cryopreserved PBMC were sequenced, averaging around 94,000 T cells per clinical donor. The assay was immunoSEQ multiplex PCR, and TCRdb's table has in-frame clones only and misses some. Among tens of thousands of clones listed, over 85% were seen once. The rearrangement uses TRBV19 and TRBJ2-5; 7 bases are shared with TRBD2. The TCR was taken from a donor between 10 and 35 years old with latent tuberculosis or without tuberculosis infection. The sequenced material came from PBMCs. CDR3 residues: CASSIVAGVWETQYF. Written as DNA, the CDR3 is TGTGCCAGTAGTATAGTTGCGGGGGTTTGGGAGACCCAGTACTTC.